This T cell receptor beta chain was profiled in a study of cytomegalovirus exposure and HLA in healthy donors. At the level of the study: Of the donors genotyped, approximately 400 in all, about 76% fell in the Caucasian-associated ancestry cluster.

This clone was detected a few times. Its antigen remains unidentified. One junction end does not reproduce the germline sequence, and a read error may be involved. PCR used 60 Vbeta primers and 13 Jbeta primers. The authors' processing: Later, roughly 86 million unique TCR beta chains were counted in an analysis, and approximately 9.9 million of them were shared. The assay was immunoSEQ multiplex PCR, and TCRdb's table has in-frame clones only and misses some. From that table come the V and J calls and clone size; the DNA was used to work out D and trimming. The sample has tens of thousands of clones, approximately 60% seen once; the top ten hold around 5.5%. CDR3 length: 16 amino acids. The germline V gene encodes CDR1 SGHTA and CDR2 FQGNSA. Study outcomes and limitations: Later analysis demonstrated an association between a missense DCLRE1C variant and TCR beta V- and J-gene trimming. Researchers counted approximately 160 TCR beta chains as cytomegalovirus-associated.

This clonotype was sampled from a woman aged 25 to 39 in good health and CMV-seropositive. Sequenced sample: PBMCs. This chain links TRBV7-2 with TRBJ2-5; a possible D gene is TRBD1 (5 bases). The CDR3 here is CASSQANPRVGETQYF. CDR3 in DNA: TGCGCCAGCAGCCAAGCCAACCCCAGGGTCGGGGAGACCCAGTACTTC.